These 4 T cell receptor beta chains share one sample of origin, sequenced in a study of beta chain features in type 1 diabetes. Expressed TCRB transcripts got sequenced, as all isolated RNA was reverse transcribed. Repertoires were generated with immunoSEQ multiplex PCR, while TCRdb's copy carries only in-frame clones and drops some. Among 110,000 to 150,000 clones, less than 9% were seen once, and the ten largest hold about 1.4%. The sequenced material came from central memory CD4+ T cells from blood. These receptors were collected from a woman between 25 and 40 years old in good health.

This clone was recorded a few times. This rearrangement joins TRBV28 to TRBJ2-2, with 8 bases matching TRBD2. CDR3 length: 17 amino acids. Germline-derived CDR1 and CDR2 are MDHEN and SYDVKM. V was clipped by 4 bases and J by 0 bases; unmatched bases: 7. Written as DNA, the CDR3 is TGTGCCAGCAGTTATCTTCTAGCGGGCGCGAACACCGGGGAGCTGTTTTTT. Its protein is CASSYLLAGANTGELFF. Full variable domain (outside the CDR3, taken from reference TRBV28 and TRBJ2-2): DVKVTQSSRYLVKRTGEKVFLECVQDMDHENMFWYRQDPGLGLRLIYFSYDVKMKEKGDIPEGYSVSREKKERFSLILESASTNQTSMYLCASSYLLAGANTGELFFGEGSRLTVL.

This clone was counted between two and nine times. The chain employs TRBV9 and TRBJ2-3; TRBD2 is a possible D gene (5 bases). Trimming removed 4 bases at V and 0 bases at J, with 9 bases between. Germline lookup yields CDR1 SGDLS and CDR2 YYNGEE. This CDR3 has 14 amino acids. CDR3 in DNA: TGTGCCAGCAGCTCCCGGACTAGCACAGATACGCAGTATTTT. It yields the protein CASSSRTSTDTQYF.

This clone has just a few counts. This chain links TRBV2 with TRBJ2-6; tentatively, D is TRBD2 (5 bases). CDR1 is SNHLY and CDR2 is FYNNEI in the germline V gene. CDR3 length: 16 residues. V was pared by 4 bases and J by 1 base, with 11 bases between. The CDR3 nucleotides are TGTGCCAGCAGTGTTACCCGGGGATCTGGGGCCAACGTCCTGACTTTC. This sequence encodes CASSVTRGSGANVLTF.

At least ten counts were recorded for this clone. This rearrangement joins TRBV9 to TRBJ2-2; D gene uncertain. CDR1 is SGDLS, CDR2 YYNGEE, per germline. Deletions cut 0 bases from V and 0 bases from J, with 3 bases between. The CDR3 is made up of 14 amino acids. The CDR3 region is CASSVASNTGELFF. For the CDR3, the DNA is TGTGCCAGCAGCGTAGCGTCGAACACCGGGGAGCTGTTTTTT.